This T cell receptor beta chain emerged from a study of blood T cell repertoires in COVID-19. Looking at the study overall: The origin of the acute and convalescent COVID-19 samples was the United States, Italy and Spain.

Trimming pared 0 bases from V and 0 bases from J, leaving 12 bases between. This CDR3 contains 16 residues. Germline-derived CDR1 and CDR2 are SGHNT and YYREEE (reference sequence). Methods used by the authors: Using reference gene primer amplification, nucleated cell counts were estimated. Assay used: immunoSEQ multiplex PCR; TCRdb lists only in-frame clones, some missing. V and J calls and clone size are copied from that table; D and trimming were computed from the DNA. Of just over 650,000 clones listed, more than 80% are singletons. The sequence came from a woman aged 18 to 35 with acute or convalescent COVID-19. Specimen: peripheral blood. The genes are TRBV5-4 and TRBJ1-1; D not resolved. CDR3 DNA sequence: TGTGCCAGCAGCTTGGCGAGTACTATGATGAACACTGAAGCTTTCTTT. Translating gives CASSLASTMMNTEAFF.